This paragraph reports one T cell receptor (beta chain). No antigen is known for it. This sample was taken from a study of response to subunit inactivated influenza vaccine. Findings and limits, study-wide: That few new T cells are recruited by each seasonal influenza vaccination was the authors' suggestion.

The CDR3 totals 17 residues. Germline CDR1 and CDR2: ENHRY and SYGVKD. V lost 2 bases and J lost 2, with 18 bases in between. TCRdb analysed the RT-PCR reads with MiXCR anew, one entry per CDR3 protein. The table has about 190,000 distinct CDR3 sequences, roughly an eighth seen once; the top ten hold about 28%. This specimen was CD8+ T cells sorted from PBMCs, taken 5 to 6 days after vaccination. The chain is built from TRBV10-3 and TRBJ2-5, with D perhaps TRBD2 (7 bases). The sequence was collected from a man aged 50 to 60 who received an inactivated influenza vaccine. The CDR3 spells CAISERGEGHLQETQYF. For the CDR3, the DNA is TGTGCCATCAGTGAGCGAGGGGAGGGACATTTACAAGAGACCCAGTACTTC.